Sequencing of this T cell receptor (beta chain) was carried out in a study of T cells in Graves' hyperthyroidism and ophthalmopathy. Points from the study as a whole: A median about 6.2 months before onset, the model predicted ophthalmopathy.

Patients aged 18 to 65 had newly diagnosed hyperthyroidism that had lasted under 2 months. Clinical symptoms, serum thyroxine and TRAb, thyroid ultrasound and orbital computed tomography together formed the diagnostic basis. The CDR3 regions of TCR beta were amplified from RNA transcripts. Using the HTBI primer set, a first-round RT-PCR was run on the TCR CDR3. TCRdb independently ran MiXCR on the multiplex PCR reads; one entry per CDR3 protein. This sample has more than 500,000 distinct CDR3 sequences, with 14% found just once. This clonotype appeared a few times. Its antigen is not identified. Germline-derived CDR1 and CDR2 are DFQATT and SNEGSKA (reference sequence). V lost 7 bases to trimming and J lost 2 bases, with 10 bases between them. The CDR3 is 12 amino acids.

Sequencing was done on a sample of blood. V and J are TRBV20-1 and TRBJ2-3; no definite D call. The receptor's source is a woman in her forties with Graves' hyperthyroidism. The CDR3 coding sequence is TGCAGTGAGGACCGCGCCACAGATACGCAGTATTTT. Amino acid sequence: CSEDRATDTQYF.